A selection of T cell receptor beta chains follows, all from one sample in a study of T cell changes during pregnancy in multiple sclerosis. Method: immunoSEQ multiplex PCR; TCRdb's copy keeps in-frame clones and lacks some. The sample yields 80,000 to 130,000 clones, 90% to 95% seen once. The sequencing here drew on peripheral blood, taken before pregnancy. The origin of the receptors is a female donor with multiple sclerosis, enrolled in a pregnancy study. Each CDR3 is given with its conserved first and last residue. The order of the fields is J gene, clone size, V gene, D gene, CDR3 DNA, CDR3 protein. A D gene is named only where the DNA matches it firmly. Expanded clones are given a class, and other clones once, few, many or no size at all.

TRBJ2-7 - TRBV10-3 TRBD2 TGTGCCATCAGCCCCACTAGCGTGAGCTCCTACGAGCAGTACTTC CAISPTSVSSYEQYF
TRBJ1-2 - TRBV9 - TGTGCCAGTATGCCGGGGGGTCATGGCTACACCTTC CASMPGGHGYTF
TRBJ1-2 - TRBV27 TRBD1 TGTGCCAGCAGTTTAGTCGGGACAGGATATGGCTACACCTTC CASSLVGTGYGYTF
TRBJ1-2 - TRBV25-1 - TGTGCCAGCAGTGAATTAGGGGGGGCCGGACGAAACTATGGCTACACCTTC CASSELGGAGRNYGYTF
TRBJ2-1 - TRBV25-1 TRBD1 TGTGCCAGCAGTGCGACAGGGGTCACTGAGCAGTTCTTC CASSATGVTEQFF
TRBJ2-7 - TRBV7-8 - TGTGCCAGCAACCTTGGACTATTGATGGGCGAGCAGTACTTC CASNLGLLMGEQYF
TRBJ2-3 once TRBV5-1 TRBD1 TGCGCCAGCAGCATTACCAGGGGGATCACAGATACGCAGTATTTT CASSITRGITDTQYF
TRBJ1-2 - TRBV6-5 TRBD1 TGTGCCAGCAGTTACTCTCCACAGGGGGCTAACTATGGCTACACCTTC CASSYSPQGANYGYTF
TRBJ1-3 - TRBV18 - TGTGCCAGCTCGCGTCCGCCTAGACAGATCCCTGGAAACACCATATATTTT CASSRPPRQIPGNTIYF
TRBJ1-3 - TRBV19 - TGTGCCAGTGGGAGGCCAGGGCCTGGAAACACCATATATTTT CASGRPGPGNTIYF
TRBJ2-6 - TRBV5-1 - TGCGCCAGCAGCTTGACCCGGCCAGGGGCAGGCTTGGGGGCCAACGTCCTGACTTTC CASSLTRPGAGLGANVLTF
TRBJ2-7 - TRBV15 TRBD1 TGTGCCACCAGCAGAGATCGTCTGGACAGGGGGGCCTACGAGCAGTACTTC CATSRDRLDRGAYEQYF
TRBJ2-3 - TRBV7-7 TRBD2 TGTGCCAGCAGCTTACAAGGACTAGCGGGAGGATGCACAGATACGCAGTATTTT CASSLQGLAGGCTDTQYF
TRBJ1-5 - TRBV30 - TGTGCCTGGAGTCACCTCAGGGTAGGTCAGCCCCAGCATTTT CAWSHLRVGQPQHF
TRBJ1-1 - TRBV28 - TGTGCCAGCAGTTTTAGGGGGGGGAATTATTACACTGAAGCTTTCTTT CASSFRGGNYYTEAFF
TRBJ2-1 - TRBV7-2 TRBD1 TGTGCCAGCAGTCCTTACAGGGGCCATGAGCAGTTCTTC CASSPYRGHEQFF
TRBJ2-3 few TRBV4-2 - TGTGCCAGCAGCCAAGATGGAGGTTCTACGCAGTATTTT CASSQDGGSTQYF
TRBJ2-1 - TRBV5-1 TRBD1 TGCGCCAGCGGTACGGGACAGGGGAACAATGAGCAGTTCTTC CASGTGQGNNEQFF
TRBJ2-5 - TRBV28 - TGTGCCACCCAGAGGGGGAGTATGGAGACCCAGTACTTC CATQRGSMETQYF
TRBJ1-2 - TRBV28 - TGTGCCAGCAGCCCTCGAGGTAGAGGTGGCTACACCTTC CASSPRGRGGYTF
TRBJ2-2 - TRBV18 - TGTGCCAGCTCACTCGTGGGAGCCACCGGGGAGCTGTTTTTT CASSLVGATGELFF
TRBJ1-2 once TRBV4-3 - TGCGCCAGCAGCCAATGGGAGGGGAACTATGGCTACACCTTC CASSQWEGNYGYTF
TRBJ1-4 - TRBV27 - TGTGCCAGCAGCCCCGGGAGGGGAGTGACTAATGAAAAACTGTTTTTT CASSPGRGVTNEKLFF
TRBJ2-2 - TRBV19 TRBD1 TGTGCCAGTAGTAGGGACAGGGGTCCCACCGGGGAGCTGTTTTTT CASSRDRGPTGELFF
TRBJ1-2 - TRBV14 - TGTGCCAGCAGCCATTCTAGTAACTATGGCTACACCTTC CASSHSSNYGYTF
TRBJ2-5 - TRBV30 - TGTGCCGGACAGACAGGCACTGCCCAAGAGACCCAGTACTTC CAGQTGTAQETQYF
TRBJ2-7 - TRBV7-6 TRBD1 TGTGCCAGCAGCTTGGGACAGGGGGCCTACGAGCAGTACTTC CASSLGQGAYEQYF
TRBJ2-2 - TRBV27 - TGTGCCAGCAGTTTAGGAGGCGGGGAGCTGTTTTTT CASSLGGGELFF
TRBJ2-7 few TRBV27 TRBD2 TGTGCCAGCAGTTTGCTAGCGGATACCCCCCTCTACGAGCAGTACTTC CASSLLADTPLYEQYF
TRBJ2-5 - TRBV5-6 - TGTGCCAGCAGCTTAGACGACAGATTTCAAGAGACCCAGTACTTC CASSLDDRFQETQYF
TRBJ2-7 - TRBV5-4 - TGTGCCAGCAGCTTGGAAGCGGAGGCCTACGAGCAGTACTTC CASSLEAEAYEQYF
TRBJ1-2 - TRBV30 TRBD1 TGTGCCTGGACGACAGGGGGGAGCTACACCTTC CAWTTGGSYTF
TRBJ2-7 - TRBV30 - TGTGCCTGGAGTGTCCTAATCCACTACGAGCAGTACTTC CAWSVLIHYEQYF
TRBJ1-5 - TRBV27 - TGTGCCAGCAGTTTACAGGGTGCCAATCAGCCCCAGCATTTT CASSLQGANQPQHF
TRBJ2-5 - TRBV6-1 TRBD1 TGTGCCAGTGGAAAGTCTGACAGGGGTCAAGAGACCCAGTACTTC CASGKSDRGQETQYF
TRBJ1-5 - TRBV7-2 TRBD1 TGTGCCAGCAGCCTGGACAGGGGGAAAAATCAGCCCCAGCATTTT CASSLDRGKNQPQHF
TRBJ2-1 few TRBV7-9 TRBD2 TGTGCCAGCAGCTTCTTCTCTGGGACTAGTTGGCAGTTCTTC CASSFFSGTSWQFF
TRBJ1-5 - TRBV6-5 - TGTGCCAGCAGTTACCAGGGGAATCAGCCCCAGCATTTT CASSYQGNQPQHF
TRBJ2-7 - TRBV6-5 TRBD2 TGTGCCAGCAGTCAACCCGGGACTAGCGTCTACGAGCAGTACTTC CASSQPGTSVYEQYF
TRBJ2-7 - TRBV18 - TGTGCCAGCTCACCCCGGACTGAGTCCTACGAGCAGTACTTC CASSPRTESYEQYF
TRBJ1-5 - TRBV4-1 - TGCGCCAGCAGCCAAGGAATCAGGGGTGAGCCCCAGCATTTT CASSQGIRGEPQHF
TRBJ1-2 few TRBV2 - TGTGCCAGCAGTGGCCTAACAGGGCTGAGGGGCTACACCTTC CASSGLTGLRGYTF
TRBJ2-7 - TRBV5-6 TRBD2 TGTGCCAGCAGAAAGGGGACTAGCGCCTCCTACGAGCAGTACTTC CASRKGTSASYEQYF
TRBJ2-1 - TRBV2 TRBD2 TGTGCCAGCAGCTCAGCGGGAGTTCTAGACAATGAGCAGTTCTTC CASSSAGVLDNEQFF
TRBJ2-3 - TRBV5-4 - TGTGCCAGCAGCCGGGGGTTGGGGTACGATACGCAGTATTTT CASSRGLGYDTQYF